A selection of T cell receptor beta chains follows, all from one sample in a study of cytomegalovirus exposure and HLA in healthy donors. Sequencing was performed with immunoSEQ multiplex PCR; in TCRdb, only in-frame clones are kept and a portion is missing. The sample records some 150,000 clones, approximately 80% being singletons. The specimen was PBMCs. The source is a woman aged 50 to 60 in good health and CMV-seropositive. Each CDR3 is given with its conserved first and last residue. Size is stated for part of the rows, as once, few or many counts, or as a class when the clone is expanded.

j_gene,abundance,v_gene,CDR3aa
TRBJ2-7,few,TRBV7-9,CASSPRTGGYEQYF
TRBJ2-1,.,TRBV5-1,CASSLGRGLNNEQFF
TRBJ1-1,.,TRBV15,CATSWDRAVNTEAFF
TRBJ2-1,.,TRBV5-1,CASSWGLAGDNEQFF
TRBJ2-7,once,TRBV2,CASSVLAGSEQYF
TRBJ2-3,.,TRBV18,CASSPLAGGPTDTQYF
TRBJ2-3,.,TRBV7-6,CASSARQGAVTDTQYF
TRBJ2-1,.,TRBV13,CASRGTGGNEQFF
TRBJ1-4,.,TRBV19,CASQKIGTGNEKLFF
TRBJ1-1,.,TRBV9,CASSDSQGIHTEAFF
TRBJ2-7,.,TRBV19,CASSPAGGDYEQYF
TRBJ1-1,few,TRBV27,CASSDTKNTEAFF
TRBJ2-7,few,TRBV6-5,CASSYDRGSYEQYF
TRBJ2-7,.,TRBV18,CASSPPTGSYEQYF
TRBJ1-2,.,TRBV9,CASSPPQGVKPGYTF
TRBJ2-3,.,TRBV11-1,CASSRTSTASTDTQYF
TRBJ1-2,.,TRBV5-1,CASSPGGAYGYTF
TRBJ2-3,once,TRBV7-6,CASSLLGGSVTDTQYF
TRBJ2-1,.,TRBV7-9,CASSPTLRLAGIYNEQFF
TRBJ2-7,.,TRBV18,CASSPVGTGNYEQYF
TRBJ1-1,.,TRBV6-5,CASSRDRGATEAFF
TRBJ2-2,few,TRBV30,CAWSVPDTGELFF
TRBJ2-3,.,TRBV2,CASTPPPDRGTYTQYF
TRBJ2-7,few,TRBV6-1,CASNGQGFTYEQYF